Listed below are T cell receptor beta chains from one sample, sequenced in a study of human T cells and chemical hapten exposure. Each CDR3 protein gets one entry after TCRdb re-called the RACE reads with MiXCR. Of approximately 370,000 distinct CDR3 sequences in the sample, over 5% were seen once. Sequencing was performed on whole blood, taken in connection with sensitization to the hapten diphenylcyclopropenone (DPC). The receptors come from a woman aged 18 to 35 with alopecia areata. Some clones in this sample may be carry-over from other donors' samples. The CDR3 runs from the conserved cysteine through the conserved F or W. Fields, in order: J gene, V gene, CDR3 protein.

TRBJ1-3,TRBV7-2,CASSAKSGGNTIYF
TRBJ2-5,TRBV2,CASSPDSSQETQYF
TRBJ2-2,TRBV20-1,CSARMGGRFAGELFF
TRBJ1-4,TRBV7-2,CASSLGRDNVKLFF
TRBJ1-2,TRBV10-2,CASSPTGQANYGYTF
TRBJ1-5,TRBV28,CASRTRTPSNQPQHF
TRBJ1-1,TRBV12-3/TRBV12-4,CASSSSGGSTEAFF
TRBJ2-6,TRBV5-4,CASSLATVGANVLTF
TRBJ2-7,TRBV7-6,CASSLRLAGEQYF
TRBJ1-1,TRBV2,CASSEATMNTEAFF
TRBJ2-4,TRBV7-2,CASSAIPGTWVIQYF
TRBJ2-7,TRBV12-5,CASGPFDRGSYEQYF
TRBJ2-5,TRBV5-1,CASSLYTTETQYF
TRBJ1-1,TRBV12-3/TRBV12-4,CASSLGTGQAEAFF
TRBJ1-1,TRBV7-9,CASSLSEGNEAFF
TRBJ1-2,TRBV27,CASSLRATDVNYGYTF
TRBJ2-7,TRBV20-1,CSAPLRYEQYF
TRBJ2-7,TRBV7-9,CASSSPPGSPYEQYF
TRBJ2-3,TRBV10-3,CAISGTSGGFTDTQYF
TRBJ2-2,TRBV25-1,CASSAPGGGTGELFF
TRBJ1-1,TRBV10-3,CAISEGKGRGHTEAFF
TRBJ2-6,TRBV10-3,CAISPLPSPSSGANVLTF
TRBJ1-2,TRBV4-1,CASSQAEDYGYTF
TRBJ2-4,TRBV10-3,CAISDSDRVKNIQYF
TRBJ2-2,TRBV12-3/TRBV12-4,CASSPGLGGELFF
TRBJ1-6,TRBV20-1,CSAVRQGVAFYNSPLHF
TRBJ1-2,TRBV12-3/TRBV12-4,CASSSGQNYGYTF
TRBJ2-6,TRBV10-3,CALGMDGANVLTF
TRBJ2-5,TRBV28,CASSPNKDPQETQYF
TRBJ1-3,TRBV29-1,CSVRAGNTIYF
TRBJ2-7,TRBV10-3,CATLAGPGEQYF
TRBJ1-6,TRBV7-2,CASSLREVLDNSPLHF
TRBJ1-2,TRBV7-9,CASSLDSGYGYTF
TRBJ2-3,TRBV6-2/TRBV6-3,CASSYLRGVTDTQYF
TRBJ2-6,TRBV20-1,CSSQPGLGFSGANVLTF
TRBJ1-4,TRBV20-1,CSASTRESEKLFF
TRBJ2-4,TRBV12-3/TRBV12-4,CASSQRQAGAKNIQYF
TRBJ1-2,TRBV14,CASSPLDSTNYGYTF
TRBJ2-3,TRBV6-1,CASSELPFDTQYF
TRBJ2-3,TRBV20-1,CSARESGGPRDTQYF
TRBJ1-1,TRBV7-9,CASSPGTGVGTEAFF
TRBJ2-7,TRBV2,CASSAATGRYEQYF
TRBJ2-5,TRBV7-2,CASSLNSGQETQYF
TRBJ1-2,TRBV6-5,CATLDSRYGYTF
TRBJ1-5,TRBV15,CATSRDGTGGQQPQHF
TRBJ1-2,TRBV7-9,CASSSRTAMYGYTF
TRBJ2-6,TRBV5-1,CASSEGTGAPSGANVLTF
TRBJ1-2,TRBV2,CASSENRQGEVGYTF
TRBJ2-2,TRBV3-1,CASSQVPGDTGELFF
TRBJ2-3,TRBV6-9,CASSARPSTDTQYF